This TCR beta chain was found in a study of blood T cells in healthy people across ages. Alongside a J-beta primer mix, a sample-barcoded 5' primer served in a second PCR lasting about 6 to 11 cycles. All cDNA molecules were each tagged by a template-switch adaptor with 12 random nucleotides. TCRdb used MiXCR to reprocess the 5' RACE reads, holding one entry per CDR3 protein. Here the sample spans around 900,000 distinct CDR3 sequences, approximately 50% being singletons. Germline assignment: CDR1 ENHRY and CDR2 SYGVKD. With 10 bases removed from V and 4 bases from J, the gap between germline ends came to 19 bases. The CDR3 has 15 amino acids. This clonotype was observed a few times. The antigen remains undetermined. Notes on the study in general: Roughly linear age-related decline in beta diversity appeared, significant by age 40. Higher diversity, along with more naive CD4+ cells, distinguished long-lived donors from aged donors. Strong correlation was found linking TCR beta diversity to naive T cell percentage.

This TCR was sampled from a woman in her sixties or seventies in good health. Sample: blood. V and J are TRBV10-3 and TRBJ2-2, with D maybe TRBD2 (5 bases). CDR3 loop: CANRKSLAGTGELFF. Written as DNA, the CDR3 is TGTGCCAACCGGAAAAGCCTAGCAGGCACCGGGGAGCTGTTTTTT.